This T cell receptor beta chain was recovered during a study of cytomegalovirus exposure and HLA in healthy donors. This CDR3 has 15 amino acids. V was pared by 3 bases and J by 2 bases, with 16 bases between. Germline V gene lookup returns CDR1 GTSNPN and CDR2 SVGIG (reference sequence). Only in-frame clones appear in the TCRdb table, and some are missing; sequencing was by immunoSEQ multiplex PCR. The top ten hold approximately 4.9% of the sample, which has roughly 120,000 clones, roughly 82% seen once. The genes are TRBV30 and TRBJ2-5; D gene uncertain. Sequenced: PBMCs. The clonotype originates from a man aged 18 to 29 in good health and CMV-seronegative. The CDR3 protein is CAWSSSLTSQETQYF. In DNA, the CDR3 is TGTGCCTGGAGCTCCTCTCTTACTTCTCAAGAGACCCAGTACTTC.